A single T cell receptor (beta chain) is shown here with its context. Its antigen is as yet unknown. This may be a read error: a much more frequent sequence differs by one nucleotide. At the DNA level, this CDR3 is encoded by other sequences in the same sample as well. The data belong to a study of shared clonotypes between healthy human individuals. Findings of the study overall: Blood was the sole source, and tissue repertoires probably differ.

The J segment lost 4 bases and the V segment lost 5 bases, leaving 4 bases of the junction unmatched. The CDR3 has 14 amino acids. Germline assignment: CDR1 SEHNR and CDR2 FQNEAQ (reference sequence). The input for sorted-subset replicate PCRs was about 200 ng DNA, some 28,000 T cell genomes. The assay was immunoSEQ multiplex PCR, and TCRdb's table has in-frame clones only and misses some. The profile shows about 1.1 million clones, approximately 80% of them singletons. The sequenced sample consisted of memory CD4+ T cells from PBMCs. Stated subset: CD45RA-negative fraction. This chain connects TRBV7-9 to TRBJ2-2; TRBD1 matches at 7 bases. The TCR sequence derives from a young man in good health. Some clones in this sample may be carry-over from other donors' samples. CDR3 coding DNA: TGTGCCAGCAGCCTCGACAGGGCCACCGGGGAGCTGTTTTTT. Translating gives CASSLDRATGELFF.